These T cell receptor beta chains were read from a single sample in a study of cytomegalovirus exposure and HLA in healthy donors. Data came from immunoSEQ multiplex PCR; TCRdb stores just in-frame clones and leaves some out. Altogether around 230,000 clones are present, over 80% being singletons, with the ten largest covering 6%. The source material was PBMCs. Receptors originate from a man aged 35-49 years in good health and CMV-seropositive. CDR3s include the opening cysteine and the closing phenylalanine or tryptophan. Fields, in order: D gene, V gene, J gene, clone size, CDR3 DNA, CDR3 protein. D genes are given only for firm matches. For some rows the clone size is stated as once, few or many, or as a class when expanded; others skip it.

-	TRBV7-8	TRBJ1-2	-	TGTGCCAGCAGCTTATTCACAGCGGGGGGCTACACCTTC	CASSLFTAGGYTF
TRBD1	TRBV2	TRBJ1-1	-	TGTGCCAGCAGTAAAGGACAGGTCAAGGGAACTGAAGCTTTCTTT	CASSKGQVKGTEAFF
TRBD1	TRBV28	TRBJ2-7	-	TGTGCCAGCAGATCCCCGGGACAGGGGGCCAACGAGCAGTACTTC	CASRSPGQGANEQYF
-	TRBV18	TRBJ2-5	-	TGTGCCAGCTCACGGGGACTGGAAGAGACCCAGTACTTC	CASSRGLEETQYF
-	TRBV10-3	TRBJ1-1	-	TGTGCCATCAGTGAAAGCTCATTATCGAACACTGAAGCTTTCTTT	CAISESSLSNTEAFF
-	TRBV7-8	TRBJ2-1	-	TGTGCCAGCAGCTTAGCGACTACGTACAATGAGCAGTTCTTC	CASSLATTYNEQFF
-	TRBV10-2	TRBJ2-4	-	TGCGCCAGCAGTGAGCAGGGTCGGGACATTCAGTACTTC	CASSEQGRDIQYF
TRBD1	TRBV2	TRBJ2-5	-	TGTGCCAGCAGTGATAGTTCAGGGGGCAGAAAGACCCAGTACTTC	CASSDSSGGRKTQYF
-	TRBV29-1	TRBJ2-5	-	TGCAGCGCCGCGGCGCGGGCGCAAGAGACCCAGTACTTC	CSAAARAQETQYF
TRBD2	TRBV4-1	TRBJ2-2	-	TGCGCCAGCAGCCAAGATAGCGGGAAGATCGGGGAGCTGTTTTTT	CASSQDSGKIGELFF
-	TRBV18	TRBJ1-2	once	TGTGCCAGCTCACTTGATCGGAGGACCCTCTATGGCTACACCTTC	CASSLDRRTLYGYTF
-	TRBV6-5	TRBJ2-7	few	TGTGCCAGCAGTTCTGGACTATCCAGCTCCTACGAGCAGTACTTC	CASSSGLSSSYEQYF
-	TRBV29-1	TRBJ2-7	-	TGCAGCGTTAAACAGGGTCACGAGCAGTACTTC	CSVKQGHEQYF
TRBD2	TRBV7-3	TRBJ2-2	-	TGTGCCAGCAGCTTAACTAGCGGGATCAACACCGGGGAGCTGTTTTTT	CASSLTSGINTGELFF
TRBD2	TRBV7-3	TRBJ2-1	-	TGTGCCAGCAGCTTGGGAGTTTCGGGGGGTGAGCAGTTCTTC	CASSLGVSGGEQFF
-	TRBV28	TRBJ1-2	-	TGTGCCAGCAGTTCGGAGGAGGGCTACACCTTC	CASSSEEGYTF
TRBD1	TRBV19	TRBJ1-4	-	TGTGCCAGTAGGAACAGGGGGCGCAGTGAAAAACTGTTTTTT	CASRNRGRSEKLFF
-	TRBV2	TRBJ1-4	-	TGTGCCAGCCGAGACGGACGGGACTTTTCAACTAATGAAAAACTGTTTTTT	CASRDGRDFSTNEKLFF
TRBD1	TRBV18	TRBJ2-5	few	TGTGCCAGCTCACCGGGACAGGGAGAGACCCAGTACTTC	CASSPGQGETQYF
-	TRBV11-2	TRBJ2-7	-	TGTGCCAGCAGCTTAGCCGGGGTCATCTCCTACGAGCAGTACTTC	CASSLAGVISYEQYF
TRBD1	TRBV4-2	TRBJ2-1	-	TGTGCCAGCAGCCAAGCGGGACAGGGGGCAGATGAGCAGTTCTTC	CASSQAGQGADEQFF
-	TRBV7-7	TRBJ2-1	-	TGTGCCAGCAGCTTAGCGCGAGCGTACATCTACAATGAGCAGTTCTTC	CASSLARAYIYNEQFF
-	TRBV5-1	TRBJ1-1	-	TGCGCCAGCAGCTTGGTGGGAGGAGGCACTGAAGCTTTCTTT	CASSLVGGGTEAFF
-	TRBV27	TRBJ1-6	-	TGTGCCAGCAGTTCGCGGGGGTCCTATAATTCACCCCTCCACTTT	CASSSRGSYNSPLHF
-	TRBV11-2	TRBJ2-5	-	TGTGCCAGCAGCTTAGATAGGGGAACCCAAGAGACCCAGTACTTC	CASSLDRGTQETQYF
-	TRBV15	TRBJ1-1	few	TGTGCCACCAGCCTTGACACGAACACTGAAGCTTTCTTT	CATSLDTNTEAFF
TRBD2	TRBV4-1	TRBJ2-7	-	TGCGCCAGCAGCCAACCAGGACTAGCCTACGAGCAGTACTTC	CASSQPGLAYEQYF
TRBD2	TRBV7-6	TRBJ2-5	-	TGTGCCAGCAGCTTTGGAGCGGGAGTAGGGGAGACCCAGTACTTC	CASSFGAGVGETQYF
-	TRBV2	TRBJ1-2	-	TGTGCCAGCAGTGAACGGAGGGTTCTGGGGGGCTACACCTTC	CASSERRVLGGYTF
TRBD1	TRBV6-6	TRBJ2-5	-	TGTGCCAGCATCCCTAGACAGGGATCGGAGACCCAGTACTTC	CASIPRQGSETQYF
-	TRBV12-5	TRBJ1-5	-	TGTGCTAGTGGTTTGGGAGACAGGTCCCAGCATTTT	CASGLGDRSQHF
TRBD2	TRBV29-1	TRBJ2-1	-	TGCAGCGTCACCGGACTAGCGGGAGCTTTCAATGAGCAGTTCTTC	CSVTGLAGAFNEQFF
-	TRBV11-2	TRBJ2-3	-	TGTGCCAGCAGCTTAGGACAGAATACGCAGTATTTT	CASSLGQNTQYF
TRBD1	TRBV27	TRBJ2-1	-	TGTGCCAGCAATCCACAGGGGCGCTCCTACAATGAGCAGTTCTTC	CASNPQGRSYNEQFF
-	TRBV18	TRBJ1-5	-	TGTGCCAGCTCACCAGGGAGGGGGGATCAGCCCCAGCATTTT	CASSPGRGDQPQHF
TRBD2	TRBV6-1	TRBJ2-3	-	TGTGCCAGCATGATGCGGGAGGGGGATACGCAGTATTTT	CASMMREGDTQYF
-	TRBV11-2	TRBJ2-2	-	TGTGCCAGCAGGGGGGGGGCGGGAGCCACCGGGGAGCTGTTTTTT	CASRGGAGATGELFF
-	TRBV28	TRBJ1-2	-	TGTGCCAGCAGGTCCGGGGGGGGCCTTGGCTACACCTTC	CASRSGGGLGYTF
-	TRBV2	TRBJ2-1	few	TGTGCCAGCAGTGATTCCAGCGACAATGAGCAGTTCTTC	CASSDSSDNEQFF
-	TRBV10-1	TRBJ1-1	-	TGCGCCAGCAGTGAGACGGGGGGAGGTTCTGAAGCTTTCTTT	CASSETGGGSEAFF
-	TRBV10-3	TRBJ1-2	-	TGTGCCATCAGTGAGAGCTATCAGGGCGGCTACACCTTC	CAISESYQGGYTF
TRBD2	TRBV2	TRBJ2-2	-	TGTGCCAGCAGTGTGGAGCGGGAGGGATACACCGGGGAGCTGTTTTTT	CASSVEREGYTGELFF
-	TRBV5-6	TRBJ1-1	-	TGTGCCAGCAGCTTGGGGCAGGGATTTGAGGTGGCGCGTGACGCTTTCTTT	CASSLGQGFEVARDAFF
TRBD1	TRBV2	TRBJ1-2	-	TGTGCCAGCAGGGTGGACAGGGTGGAGGGCTACACCTTC	CASRVDRVEGYTF
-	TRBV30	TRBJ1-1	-	TGTGCCTGGAGTATGAGGGGGAGCACTGAAGCTTTCTTT	CAWSMRGSTEAFF
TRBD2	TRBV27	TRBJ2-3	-	TGTGCCAGCAGGACTAGCGGGAAAGGGGATACGCAGTATTTT	CASRTSGKGDTQYF
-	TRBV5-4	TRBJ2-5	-	TGTGCCAGCAGCTTGGCAGGGTCAGAGACCCAGTACTTC	CASSLAGSETQYF
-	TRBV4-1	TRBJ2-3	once	TGCGCCAGCAGCCCGTCGGTCCAAGCTAGCACAGATACGCAGTATTTT	CASSPSVQASTDTQYF
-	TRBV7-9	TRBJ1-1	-	TGTGCCAGCAGCTTAGAACAGGGAGAAGCTTTCTTT	CASSLEQGEAFF
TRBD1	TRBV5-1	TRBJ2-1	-	TGCGCCAGCAGCTTGGGGGGACAGGGCGACAATGAGCAGTTCTTC	CASSLGGQGDNEQFF
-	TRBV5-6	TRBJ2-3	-	TGTGCCAGCAGCTTGGTTCCAATGAGGACAGATACGCAGTATTTT	CASSLVPMRTDTQYF
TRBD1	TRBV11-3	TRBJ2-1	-	TGTGCCAGCATGACAGGGGGGGGGAATGAGCAGTTCTTC	CASMTGGGNEQFF
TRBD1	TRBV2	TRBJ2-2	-	TGTGCCAGCAGTCGGGACAGGAACACCGGGGAGCTGTTTTTT	CASSRDRNTGELFF
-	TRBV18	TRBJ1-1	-	TGTGCCAGCTCCCAAGGAGGGACCTGGAACACTGAAGCTTTCTTT	CASSQGGTWNTEAFF
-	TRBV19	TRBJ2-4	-	TGTGCCACCAGTACCAAGGGGCTTGGCATTCAGTACTTC	CATSTKGLGIQYF
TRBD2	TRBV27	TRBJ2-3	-	TGTGCCAGCAGTTTATTGTCAGCGGGGCCTGGGGGTACGCAGTATTTT	CASSLLSAGPGGTQYF
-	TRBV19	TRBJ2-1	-	TGTGCCAGTAGTTTTTCCCGGTCTACCTACAATGAGCAGTTCTTC	CASSFSRSTYNEQFF
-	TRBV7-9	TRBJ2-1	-	TGTGCCAGCAGCACGGCAGCAGAGGGTTTTCGCAATGAGCAGTTCTTC	CASSTAAEGFRNEQFF
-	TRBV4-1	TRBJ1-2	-	TGCGCCAGCAGCCAAGACTCGGGGAGGGGTGGCTACACCTTC	CASSQDSGRGGYTF